This T cell receptor beta chain is from a study of PD-L1 blockade in urothelial cancer. The wider study: Counts from blood samples showed a median of around 150,000 T cells.

Noted time point: peripheral blood 6 weeks after treatment start. Synthetic analogs of TCR templates were spiked into every PCR. TCRdb keeps only in-frame clones here, not all; method: immunoSEQ multiplex PCR. The repertoire holds 100,000 to 150,000 clones, with about 82% as singletons. The CDR3 runs to 14 residues. CDR1 is SGHVS and CDR2 is FNYEAQ in the germline V gene. The J segment lost 3 bases and the V segment lost 5 bases, leaving 6 bases of the junction unmatched. The sequence was collected from a man between 45 and 60 years old with urothelial cancer. The chain is built from TRBV7-6 and TRBJ2-7, with 8 bases that match TRBD1. Sequencing was performed on PBMCs, taken around atezolizumab (anti-PD-L1) treatment. As DNA, the CDR3 is TGTGCCAGCAGCACCCCCGGGACAGGCTACGAGCAGTACTTC. Amino acids: CASSTPGTGYEQYF.